This T cell receptor beta chain was documented in a study of cytomegalovirus exposure and HLA in healthy donors. With 60 Vbeta and 13 Jbeta primers, the PCR was carried out. Some clones are missing from TCRdb's copy, which holds only in-frame ones; the method was immunoSEQ multiplex PCR. The listing contains about 140,000 clones. Overall study findings and caveats: Roughly uniform sequencing depth across donors was assumed, possibly incorrectly.

In regard to this clone: The antigen is undetermined.

The CDR3 has 14 residues. CDR1 GTSNPN and CDR2 SVGIG come from the germline V gene (reference sequence). With 2 bases removed from V and 7 bases from J, the gap between germline ends came to 18 bases. V gene TRBV30 combines with J gene TRBJ2-7; perhaps TRBD2 as D (6 bases). Source material: PBMCs. This TCR was recovered from a woman younger than 30 in good health and CMV-seronegative. In DNA, the CDR3 is TGTGCCTGGAGTCCACGCGGGGAACATCGGGAGCAGTACGTC. Translated, it gives CAWSPRGEHREQYV.